The 30 T cell receptor beta chains listed next were all sequenced from one sample in a study of beta chain features in type 1 diabetes. Study outcomes and limitations: Significant though moderate, a shortening of TCRB CDR3s appeared in all four CD4+ subsets of Type 1 diabetes patients.

Antigens of these TCRs are unknown. Expressed TCRB transcripts were sequenced after all isolated RNA was converted to cDNA. Clones were sequenced by immunoSEQ multiplex PCR, and TCRdb holds only the in-frame ones, with some missing. The sample gives fewer than 30,000 clones, around three fifths of which show up once; 1.5% is in the top ten. The sequenced material came from Tregs from blood. The receptors shown here come from a woman between 18 and 29 years old with type 1 diabetes.

This clone was observed a few times. The rearrangement uses TRBV7-9 and TRBJ2-3; TRBD1 aligns across 8 bases. Germline-derived CDR1 and CDR2 are SEHNR and FQNEAQ (reference sequence). The CDR3 is 15 residues long. V lost 4 bases to trimming and J lost 0 bases; unmatched junction nucleotides: 3. The CDR3 protein is CASSYTGGSTDTQYF. CDR3 sequence (DNA): TGTGCCAGCAGCTACACAGGGGGGAGCACAGATACGCAGTATTTT.

The CDR3 DNA reads as TGTGCCAGTAGTAGGACAGGGTACCAAGAGACCCAGTACTTC. Translated: CASSRTGYQETQYF. The chain employs TRBV19 and TRBJ2-5; 8 bases are shared with TRBD1. CDR3 size: 14 residues. J lost 0 bases, V lost 4 bases, and 1 base had no gene match. Germline values: CDR1 LNHDA, CDR2 SQIVND (reference sequence).

CDR3 coding DNA: TGTGCCAGCAGTTTATATGGGACAGGGTCCTACGAGCAGTACTTC. Translating gives CASSLYGTGSYEQYF. V is TRBV27 and J is TRBJ2-7; 9 nucleotides align to TRBD1. The V gene's germline CDR1 is MNHEY and CDR2 SMNVEV (reference sequence). Trimming removed 1 base from V and 1 base from J; junction bases left unmatched: 2. The CDR3 is 15 amino acids.

This chain uses TRBV11-1 with TRBJ2-1; D is possibly TRBD2 (5 bases). The V end was cut by 0 bases, the J end by 7 bases, with 10 bases between. The CDR3 is 14 amino acids. Per germline, CDR1 SGHAT and CDR2 FQDESV (reference sequence). The CDR3, as DNA: TGTGCCAGCAGCTTAGCGGGAGCAGCAAATGAGCAGTTCTTC. Protein: CASSLAGAANEQFF. The full variable domain, with the rest looked up from reference TRBV11-1 and TRBJ2-1, is EAEVAQSPRYKITEKSQAVAFWCDPISGHATLYWYRQILGQGPELLVQFQDESVVDDSQLPKDRFSAERLKGVDSTLKIQPAELGDSAMYLCASSLAGAANEQFFGPGTRLTVL.

This clone was seen a few times. The rearrangement joins TRBV5-1 to TRBJ2-2; 13 bases are shared with TRBD2. V gave up 4 bases and J gave up 10 bases; unmatched junction bases: 22. CDR1 is SGHRS and CDR2 is YFSETQ in the germline V gene. CDR3 length: 20 amino acids. The DNA of the CDR3 is TGCGCCAGCAGCCCCCGGACTAGCGGGAGACCGGGGAGCCGGTCGTTGGAGCTGTTTTTT. Translation gives CASSPRTSGRPGSRSLELFF.

The chain recombines TRBV2 with TRBJ1-2, with TRBD1 matching 7 bases. After removal of 6 bases from V and 6 bases from J, the junction contained 10 bases not matched to a gene. This CDR3 contains 14 residues. In germline, CDR1 is SNHLY, CDR2 FYNNEI. In nucleotides, the CDR3 is TGTGCCAGCAGAAAGGACAGGCCCAAGGATGGCTACACCTTC. It codes for CASRKDRPKDGYTF.

The count of this clone is one. The chain couples TRBV6-5 to TRBJ2-7, with TRBD1 identical over 7 bases. Germline trimming cut 4 bases from V and 0 bases from J; bases unmatched to any gene: 3. Germline CDR1 is MNHEY and CDR2 is SVGAGI. The CDR3 is 14 amino acids. This CDR3 is CASSWSGGSYEQYF. The CDR3 DNA reads TGTGCCAGCAGTTGGTCAGGGGGCTCCTACGAGCAGTACTTC.

The J gene is TRBJ2-1, the V gene TRBV25-1; D remains ambiguous. The germline V gene encodes CDR1 MGHDK and CDR2 SYGVNS. The V and J ends lost 2 bases and 0 bases respectively, with 17 bases between them. The CDR3 consists of 18 residues. In DNA form, the CDR3 reads TGTGCCAGCAGTGAAGATTTCTCGTTAACCAGCTCCTACAATGAGCAGTTCTTC. The encoded protein is CASSEDFSLTSSYNEQFF.

The chain couples TRBV7-9 to TRBJ2-3, with 7 nucleotides matching TRBD1. Germline CDR1 SEHNR, CDR2 FQNEAQ (reference sequence). Trimming at V came to 5 bases and at J to 0 bases, leaving 5 bases not matched to a gene. The CDR3 is 15 residues long. The CDR3 DNA reads as TGTGCCAGCAGCCTAGGACAGGCGAGCACAGATACGCAGTATTTT. Amino acids: CASSLGQASTDTQYF.

The rearrangement links TRBV19 to TRBJ1-4; weak D call: TRBD1 (6 bases). Germline-derived CDR1 and CDR2 are LNHDA and SQIVND (reference sequence). The V and J ends lost 5 bases and 6 bases respectively, with 19 bases between them. The CDR3 is made up of 16 amino acids. The CDR3 DNA reads as TGTGCCAGTAGTCAGCGTCGGGGGGCTTGGGATGAAAAACTGTTTTTT. Translated: CASSQRRGAWDEKLFF.

This clone was seen a handful of times. J is TRBJ1-5 and V is TRBV5-1; 10 nucleotides line up with TRBD1. The CDR3 totals 16 residues. Germline trimming cut 0 bases from V and 7 bases from J; bases unmatched to any gene: 7. Per germline, CDR1 SGHRS and CDR2 YFSETQ. The CDR3 loop reads CASSLGDRGSVQPQHF. The CDR3 coding sequence is TGCGCCAGCAGCTTGGGGGACAGGGGAAGTGTACAGCCCCAGCATTTT. The full variable domain, in which reference TRBV5-1 and TRBJ1-5 provide the parts outside the CDR3, is KAGVTQTPRYLIKTRGQQVTLSCSPISGHRSVSWYQQTPGQGLQFLFEYFSETQRNKGNFPGRFSGRQFSNSRSEMNVSTLELGDSALYLCASSLGDRGSVQPQHFGDGTRLSIL.

A few counts support this clone. This sequence joins TRBV19 and TRBJ1-5; tentative D call: TRBD1 (5 bases). This CDR3 has 13 amino acids. From germline, CDR1 is LNHDA and CDR2 SQIVND (reference sequence). Trimming pared 8 bases from V and 6 bases from J, leaving 14 bases between. The CDR3 nucleotides are TGTGCCAGTTCCCCAGGGTTGAGTCAGCCCCAGCATTTT. It translates to CASSPGLSQPQHF.

V usage is TRBV30 and J usage is TRBJ1-3, with 7 bases fitting TRBD1. CDR3 size: 13 residues. Germline values: CDR1 GTSNPN, CDR2 SVGIG (reference sequence). With 3 bases clipped from V and 7 bases from J, the junction kept 6 bases outside the gene matches. CDR3 DNA sequence: TGTGCCTGGAGCCTCGGACAGGTGAACACCATATATTTT. It translates to CAWSLGQVNTIYF.

This clone was observed a handful of times. This rearrangement joins TRBV19 to TRBJ2-1, with D possibly TRBD2 on 5 matching bases. Germline V gene data show CDR1 as LNHDA and CDR2 as SQIVND (reference sequence). Trimming took off 3 bases at V and 1 base at J, with 19 bases between the two ends. This CDR3 has 18 residues. CDR3 in amino acids: CASSMSRTSSSSYNEQFF. The CDR3 nucleotides read TGTGCCAGTAGTATGAGCCGAACTAGTTCGAGTTCCTACAATGAGCAGTTCTTC. The full variable domain, with the rest looked up from reference TRBV19 and TRBJ2-1, is DGGITQSPKYLFRKEGQNVTLSCEQNLNHDAMYWYRQDPGQGLRLIYYSQIVNDFQKGDIAEGYSVSREKKESFPLTVTSAQKNPTAFYLCASSMSRTSSSSYNEQFFGPGTRLTVL.

This clone has more than one count but fewer than ten. The chain carries TRBV19 and TRBJ2-1, with D tentatively TRBD2 (6 bases). This CDR3 has 17 residues. CDR1 LNHDA and CDR2 SQIVND come from the germline V gene (reference sequence). Trimming stripped 5 bases from V and 4 bases from J, with 21 bases between. The CDR3 DNA sequence: TGTGCCAGTAGTCTCCGGGCTGCGGGACTTTCATACAATGAGCAGTTCTTC. This translates into CASSLRAAGLSYNEQFF.

The V call is TRBV25-1, the J call TRBJ1-2; D may be TRBD1 (5 bases). Trimming cost V 2 bases and J 4 bases, with 11 bases left between them. Per germline, CDR1 MGHDK and CDR2 SYGVNS. CDR3 length: 14 amino acids. The CDR3 DNA reads as TGTGCCAGCAGTGAACGGGCAGGGTCCTATGGCTACACCTTC. Translating it yields CASSERAGSYGYTF.

The chain is built from TRBV11-2 and TRBJ2-7, with TRBD2 matching 7 bases. Germline V gene lookup returns CDR1 SGHAT and CDR2 FQNNGV. This CDR3 spans 12 amino acids. After removal of 5 bases from V and 4 bases from J, the junction contained 2 bases not matched to a gene. The CDR3: CASSRGVYEQYF. CDR3 nucleotide sequence: TGTGCCAGCAGCCGGGGGGTTTACGAGCAGTACTTC.

The chain couples TRBV5-4 to TRBJ1-1; D not certain. CDR1 and CDR2 (germline): SGHNT, YYREEE (reference sequence). Trimming removed 4 bases from V and 1 base from J, with 17 bases in between. CDR3 length: 16 amino acids. CDR3 sequence reads: CASSGQAGRSNTEAFF. The CDR3 nucleotides are TGTGCCAGCAGCGGGCAAGCAGGCCGCTCGAACACTGAAGCTTTCTTT.

The chain carries TRBV7-9 and TRBJ2-7; perhaps TRBD2 as D (6 bases). The V gene lost 3 bases and the J gene lost 3 bases, with 15 bases spanning the gap. Per the germline V gene, CDR1 is SEHNR and CDR2 is FQNEAQ (reference sequence). The CDR3 totals 15 residues. CDR3 sequence (DNA): TGTGCCAGCAGCTTGGGAGGATCAGGCGTCTACGAGCAGTACGTC. Translation gives CASSLGGSGVYEQYV.

This sequence joins TRBV19 and TRBJ1-1, with no clear D. The CDR3 is 13 amino acids. V dropped 7 bases and J dropped 5 bases, with 14 bases sitting between them. The germline V gene has CDR1 LNHDA and CDR2 SQIVND (reference sequence). CDR3 loop: CASTRTAGTEAFF. As DNA, the CDR3 is TGTGCCAGTACCCGGACCGCGGGGACTGAAGCTTTCTTT.

The rearrangement uses TRBV6-1 and TRBJ1-1, with TRBD1 matching over 8 bases. CDR3 length equals 13 residues. CDR1 and CDR2 (germline): MNHNS, SASEGT. V gave up 6 bases and J gave up 0 bases; unmatched junction bases: 0. CDR3 sequence: CASSRGLNTEAFF. DNA for the CDR3: TGTGCCAGCAGCAGGGGGCTGAACACTGAAGCTTTCTTT.

The V call is TRBV7-2, the J call TRBJ2-3, with D uncertain. This CDR3 is built from 14 residues. With 4 bases removed from V and 0 bases from J, the gap between germline ends came to 8 bases. Per the germline V gene, CDR1 is SGHTA and CDR2 is FQGNSA. CDR3 protein: CASSSFTSTDTQYF. In DNA, the CDR3 is TGTGCCAGCAGCTCCTTCACTAGCACAGATACGCAGTATTTT.

V and J are TRBV25-1 and TRBJ2-5; tentatively, D is TRBD1 (5 bases). The CDR3 has 17 residues. V was cut by 0 bases and J by 5 bases, with 19 bases left in between. Germline loops: CDR1 MGHDK, CDR2 SYGVNS. The CDR3 protein is CASSEYAGLVRTETQYF. The CDR3 bases are TGTGCCAGCAGTGAATATGCAGGGTTGGTTAGGACGGAGACCCAGTACTTC.

This clone was recorded a few times. V is TRBV6-1 and J is TRBJ2-3; 8 positions match TRBD2. With V trimmed by 6 bases and J by 4 bases, 9 bases remained unmatched. Germline CDR1 reads MNHNS; CDR2 reads SASEGT. The length of the CDR3 is 15 residues. CDR3 coding DNA: TGTGCCAGCAGATTGAGCGGGAGACGGGCAGATACGCAGTATTTT. Amino acids: CASRLSGRRADTQYF.

The gene calls are TRBV5-5 and TRBJ2-1; tentatively, D is TRBD2 (6 bases). The V end was cut by 2 bases, the J end by 5 bases, with 14 bases between. CDR3 length: 15 residues. Germline CDR1 is SGHKS and CDR2 is YYEKEE (reference sequence). The CDR3, as DNA: TGTGCCAGCAGCTTTGGGTTCAGGGAGGACAATGAGCAGTTCTTC. This encodes CASSFGFREDNEQFF.

The table lists this clone with a few counts. V gene TRBV7-9 combines with J gene TRBJ2-5; 10 nucleotides line up with TRBD2. This CDR3 is built from 15 residues. Germline V gene sequence: CDR1 SEHNR, CDR2 FQNEAQ (reference sequence). With 11 bases clipped from V and 5 bases from J, the junction kept 14 bases outside the gene matches. The CDR3 here is CAAQTSGSPGETQYF. As DNA, the CDR3 is TGTGCCGCCCAGACTAGCGGGTCCCCCGGGGAGACCCAGTACTTC.

The rearrangement uses TRBV29-1 and TRBJ2-7; TRBD2 agrees at 13 bases. The CDR3 length is 13 residues. V gave up 7 bases and J gave up 5 bases; unmatched junction bases: 5. Germline assignment: CDR1 SQVTM and CDR2 ANQGSEA. CDR3 sequence: CSAQGLAGNEQYF. Written as DNA, the CDR3 is TGCAGCGCCCAGGGACTAGCGGGAAACGAGCAGTACTTC.

This sequence joins TRBV27 and TRBJ2-6; possible D gene TRBD2, 6 bases. This CDR3 comprises 15 residues. The germline V and J ends were trimmed by 8 bases and 3 bases, with 14 bases remaining between them. Germline CDR1 and CDR2: MNHEY and SMNVEV (reference sequence). DNA for the CDR3: TGTGCCAGCTCCCGGCAGGGAGGTGGGGCCAACGTCCTGACTTTC. This gives the protein CASSRQGGGANVLTF.

Only one count was recorded for this clone. The rearrangement links TRBV7-6 to TRBJ1-6; tentatively, D is TRBD1 (5 bases). Germline V gene sequence: CDR1 SGHVS, CDR2 FNYEAQ. This CDR3 spans 14 amino acids. The V and J ends lost 2 bases and 7 bases respectively, with 9 bases between them. The DNA of the CDR3 is TGTGCCAGCAGCTTAAATAGGGGAAATTCACCCCTCCACTTT. Encoded protein: CASSLNRGNSPLHF.

V usage is TRBV5-4 and J usage is TRBJ1-5; weak D call: TRBD1 (5 bases). Trimming cost V 1 base and J 6 bases, with 11 bases left between them. This CDR3 contains 14 residues. Looked up from germline, CDR1 is SGHNT and CDR2 is YYREEE (reference sequence). The CDR3 DNA reads as TGTGCCAGCAGCTTGTGGGGGGGAGGTCAGCCCCAGCATTTT. Translating gives CASSLWGGGQPQHF.